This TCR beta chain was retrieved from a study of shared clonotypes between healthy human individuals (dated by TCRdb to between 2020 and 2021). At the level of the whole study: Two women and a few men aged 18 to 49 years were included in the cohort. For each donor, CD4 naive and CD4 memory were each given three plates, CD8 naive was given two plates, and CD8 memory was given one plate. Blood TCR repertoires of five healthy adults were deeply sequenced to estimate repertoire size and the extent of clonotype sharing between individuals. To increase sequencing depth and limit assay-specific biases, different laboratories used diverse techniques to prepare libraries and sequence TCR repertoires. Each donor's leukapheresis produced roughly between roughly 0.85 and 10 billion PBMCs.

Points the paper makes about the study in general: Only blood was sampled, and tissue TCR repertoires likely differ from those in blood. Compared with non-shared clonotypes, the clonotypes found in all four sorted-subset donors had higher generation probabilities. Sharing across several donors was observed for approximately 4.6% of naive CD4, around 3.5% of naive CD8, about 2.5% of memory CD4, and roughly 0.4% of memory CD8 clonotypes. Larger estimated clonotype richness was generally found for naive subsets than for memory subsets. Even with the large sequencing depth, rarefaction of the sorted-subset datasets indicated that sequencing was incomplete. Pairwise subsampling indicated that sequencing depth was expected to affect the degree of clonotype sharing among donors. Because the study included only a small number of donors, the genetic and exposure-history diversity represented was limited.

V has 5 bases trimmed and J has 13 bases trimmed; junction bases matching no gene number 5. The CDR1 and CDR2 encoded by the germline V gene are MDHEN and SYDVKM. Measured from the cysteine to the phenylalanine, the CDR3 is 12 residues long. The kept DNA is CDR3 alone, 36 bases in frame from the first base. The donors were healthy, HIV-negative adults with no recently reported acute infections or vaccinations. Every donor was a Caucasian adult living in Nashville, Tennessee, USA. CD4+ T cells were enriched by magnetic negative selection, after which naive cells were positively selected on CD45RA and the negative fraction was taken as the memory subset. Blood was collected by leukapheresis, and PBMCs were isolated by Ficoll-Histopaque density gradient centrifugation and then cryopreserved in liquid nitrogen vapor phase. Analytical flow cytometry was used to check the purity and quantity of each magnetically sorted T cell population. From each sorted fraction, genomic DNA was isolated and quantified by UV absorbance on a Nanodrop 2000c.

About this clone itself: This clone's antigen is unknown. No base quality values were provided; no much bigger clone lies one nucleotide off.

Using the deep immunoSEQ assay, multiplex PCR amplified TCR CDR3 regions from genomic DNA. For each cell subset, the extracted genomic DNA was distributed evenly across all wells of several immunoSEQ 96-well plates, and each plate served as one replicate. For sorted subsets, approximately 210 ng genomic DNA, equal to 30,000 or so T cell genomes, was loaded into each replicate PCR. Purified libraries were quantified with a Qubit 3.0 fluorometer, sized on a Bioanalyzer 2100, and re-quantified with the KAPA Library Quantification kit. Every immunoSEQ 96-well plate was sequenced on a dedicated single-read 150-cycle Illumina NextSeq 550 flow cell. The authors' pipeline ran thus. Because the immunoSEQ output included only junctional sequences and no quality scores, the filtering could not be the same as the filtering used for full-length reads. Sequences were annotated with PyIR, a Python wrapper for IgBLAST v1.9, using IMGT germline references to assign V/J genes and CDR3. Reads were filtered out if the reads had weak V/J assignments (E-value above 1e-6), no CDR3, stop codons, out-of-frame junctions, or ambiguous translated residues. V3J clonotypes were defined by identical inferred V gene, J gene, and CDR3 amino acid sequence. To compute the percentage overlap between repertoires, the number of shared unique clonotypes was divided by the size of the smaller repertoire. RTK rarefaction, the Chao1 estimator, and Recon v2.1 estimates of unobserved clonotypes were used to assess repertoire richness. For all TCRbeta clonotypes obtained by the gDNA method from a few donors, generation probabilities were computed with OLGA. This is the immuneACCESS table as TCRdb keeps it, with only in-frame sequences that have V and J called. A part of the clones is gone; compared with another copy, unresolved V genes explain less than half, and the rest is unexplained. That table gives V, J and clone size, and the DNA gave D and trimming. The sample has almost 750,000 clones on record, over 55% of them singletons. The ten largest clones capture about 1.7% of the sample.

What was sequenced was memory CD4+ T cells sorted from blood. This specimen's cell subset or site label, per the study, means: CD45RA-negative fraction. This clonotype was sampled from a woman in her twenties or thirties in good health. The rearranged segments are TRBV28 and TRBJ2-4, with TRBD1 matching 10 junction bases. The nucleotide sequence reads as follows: TGTGCCAGCAGTCGCCGGGACAGGGGCCAGTACTTC. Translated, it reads CASSRRDRGQYF.